These T cell receptor beta chains were read from a single sample in a study of cytomegalovirus exposure and HLA in healthy donors. Libraries were prepared by immunoSEQ multiplex PCR; TCRdb keeps only in-frame clonotypes and omits some of them. The data contain some 200,000 clones, about 90% of them singletons. The sequenced sample was PBMCs. The receptors here all came from a woman aged 18 to 35 in good health and CMV-seronegative. The CDR3 runs from the conserved cysteine through the conserved F or W. The D gene is left open where the match is weak. Size is omitted from some rows. Given values are once, few, many or a class for expanded clones.

d_gene	abundance	v_gene	j_gene	CDR3nt	CDR3aa
TRBD1	once	TRBV5-1	TRBJ2-1	TGCGCCAGCAGAGCCGGGACAGGGGTCAATGAGCAGTTCTTC	CASRAGTGVNEQFF
-	-	TRBV2	TRBJ1-2	TGTGCCAGCAGAGGCCAGGCGCAGAACTATGGCTACACCTTC	CASRGQAQNYGYTF
TRBD1	-	TRBV5-1	TRBJ1-1	TGCGCCAGCAGCTTGGGTGACAGGGCTGTGACCACTGAAGCTTTCTTT	CASSLGDRAVTTEAFF
-	-	TRBV9	TRBJ2-2	TGTGCCAGCAGCTTACGTTCAAGCGGGCCGAACACCGGGGAGCTGTTTTTT	CASSLRSSGPNTGELFF
-	-	TRBV6-5	TRBJ2-7	TGTGCCAGCAGCTCGGGACACACGGCCTCCTACGAGCAGTACTTC	CASSSGHTASYEQYF
-	-	TRBV25-1	TRBJ2-2	TGTGCCAGCAGTACCGGACTTAGAGGCACCGGGGAGCTGTTTTTT	CASSTGLRGTGELFF
-	-	TRBV5-1	TRBJ2-7	TGCGCCAGCAGCTTGTGGGCCGGAGGGACTTCTAGAACCTACGAGCAGTACTTC	CASSLWAGGTSRTYEQYF
-	once	TRBV30	TRBJ2-7	TGTGCCTGGAGAGTGGGGGGGCGGTACGAGCAGTACTTC	CAWRVGGRYEQYF
TRBD1	few	TRBV4-1	TRBJ2-1	TGCGCCAGCAGCCAACCCGGACAGGGGCTGAATGAGCAGTTCTTC	CASSQPGQGLNEQFF
-	-	TRBV6-5	TRBJ2-1	TGTGCCAGCAGCGTTTTTGCGGAACACAATGAGCAGTTCTTC	CASSVFAEHNEQFF
TRBD2	-	TRBV6-4	TRBJ2-7	TGTGCCAGCAGACCCAGCGGGAGCTCCTACGAGCAGTACTTC	CASRPSGSSYEQYF
TRBD1	-	TRBV5-1	TRBJ1-5	TGCGCCAGCAGCTTTCAGGGGGCGCTCAATCAGCCCCAGCATTTT	CASSFQGALNQPQHF
-	once	TRBV28	TRBJ1-1	TGTGCCAGCAGTCCCAGGGCTCGAGACACTGAAGCTTTCTTT	CASSPRARDTEAFF
TRBD1	-	TRBV28	TRBJ1-2	TGTGCCAGCAGTTTAGGGGGACAGGGCTATGGCTACACCTTC	CASSLGGQGYGYTF
TRBD1	-	TRBV7-9	TRBJ1-2	TGTGCCAGCAGCCCCCAATGGGACACAGGGGGCAAAGACTATGGCTACACCTTC	CASSPQWDTGGKDYGYTF
-	-	TRBV27	TRBJ2-7	TGTGCCAGCAGTTTGGCTAGTAGCTACGAGCAGTACTTC	CASSLASSYEQYF
-	-	TRBV27	TRBJ1-3	TGTGCCAGCGGCAGGGCTGGAAACACCATATATTTT	CASGRAGNTIYF
TRBD2	-	TRBV14	TRBJ2-1	TGTGCCAGCAGCCAAGGATCTAGCGGGAGTCGGAATGAGCAGTTCTTC	CASSQGSSGSRNEQFF